What follows are 6 T cell receptor beta chains derived from one specimen sequenced in a study of cytomegalovirus exposure and HLA in healthy donors. Researchers ran the PCR with 60 Vbeta and 13 Jbeta primers. TCRdb's copy holds only in-frame clones and misses some; the assay was immunoSEQ multiplex PCR. Of about 110,000 clones listed, over 70% are singletons. Sequenced material: PBMCs. These TCRs come from a woman aged 35 to 49 in good health and CMV-seropositive.

The rearrangement uses TRBV6-5 and TRBJ2-7; possibly TRBD2 for D (5 bases). The V gene's germline CDR1 is MNHEY and CDR2 SVGAGI. Trimming pared 5 bases from V and 0 bases from J, leaving 14 bases between. The CDR3 length is 15 residues. The CDR3 DNA is TGTGCCAGCAGTCCCCTAGTAGGGAGCTCCTACGAGCAGTACTTC. Protein product: CASSPLVGSSYEQYF.

This clone has a handful of counts. The genes are TRBV5-6 and TRBJ1-2; D gene uncertain. CDR1 and CDR2 (germline): SGHDT, YYEEEE. Between the trimmed V and J ends, which lost 0 bases and 0 bases, there was a span of 12 bases. CDR3 length: 16 residues. CDR3 sequence reads: CASSLAGSLANYGYTF. The CDR3 nucleotides read TGTGCCAGCAGCTTGGCCGGGAGCTTAGCTAACTATGGCTACACCTTC. Based on the CDR3 plus reference TRBV5-6 and TRBJ1-2, the full variable domain is DAGVTQSPTHLIKTRGQQVTLRCSPKSGHDTVSWYQQALGQGPQFIFQYYEEEERQRGNFPDRFSGHQFPNYSSELNVNALLLGDSALYLCASSLAGSLANYGYTFGSGTRLTVV.

The chain employs TRBV27 and TRBJ1-4, with D perhaps TRBD1 (6 bases). Trimming removed 3 bases from V and 6 bases from J, with 11 bases in between. Germline lookup yields CDR1 MNHEY and CDR2 SMNVEV (reference sequence). This CDR3 region has 14 residues. CDR3: CASSFGQQYEKLFF. CDR3 DNA: TGTGCCAGCAGTTTCGGACAGCAGTATGAAAAACTGTTTTTT.

The V and J genes are TRBV4-2 and TRBJ2-4, with 9 bases matching TRBD2. CDR3 length: 19 amino acids. Unmatched junction bases numbered 9, after V lost 0 bases and J lost 0 bases. Germline loops: CDR1 LGHNA, CDR2 YNFKEQ. The DNA for the CDR3 is TGTGCCAGCAGCCAAGAGGGGGCGGGAGGGCCTATAGCCAAAAACATTCAGTACTTC. Translating it yields CASSQEGAGGPIAKNIQYF.

CDR3 sequence reads: CATSRVGQFTSNQPQHF. The CDR3, as DNA: TGTGCCACCAGCAGAGTTGGACAGTTTACAAGCAATCAGCCCCAGCATTTT. V and J are TRBV15 and TRBJ1-5; D perhaps matches TRBD1 (6 bases). V dropped 1 base and J dropped 1 base, with 14 bases sitting between them. The CDR3 is 17 residues long. In germline, CDR1 is LNHNV, CDR2 YYDKDF (reference sequence).

This sequence joins TRBV5-1 and TRBJ2-1, with a tentative D call TRBD1 (7 bases). Germline CDR1 is SGHRS and CDR2 is YFSETQ. With 0 bases removed from V and 5 bases from J, the gap between germline ends came to 15 bases. The CDR3 contains 16 residues. CDR3 coding DNA: TGCGCCAGCAGCTTGGGCCCCACCAGGGGGGACAATGAGCAGTTCTTC. It codes for CASSLGPTRGDNEQFF.